Shown below are 30 T cell receptor beta chains from a single sample sequenced in a study of CD8 T cells in Susac syndrome. RNA amounts of 0.5 to 1 ug underwent reverse transcription with random hexamers. MiXCR, run by TCRdb on the immunoSEQ multiplex PCR reads, gives a single entry per CDR3 protein. The sample lists roughly 200,000 distinct CDR3 sequences, 75% to 95% seen once, with approximately 0.09% in the top ten. Material for sequencing was CD4+ T cells from PBMCs. Receptors originate from a human donor with Susac syndrome.

The V call is TRBV28, the J call TRBJ2-3, with 10 bases matching TRBD1. From germline, CDR1 is MDHEN and CDR2 SYDVKM. After removal of 6 bases from V and 4 bases from J, the junction contained 7 bases not matched to a gene. The CDR3 totals 15 residues. CDR3 loop: CASRVEGQGADTQYF. Here the CDR3 DNA reads TGTGCCAGCAGGGTGGAAGGACAGGGGGCAGATACGCAGTATTTT. Using reference TRBV28 and TRBJ2-3 for the parts outside the CDR3, the full variable domain is DVKVTQSSRYLVKRTGEKVFLECVQDMDHENMFWYRQDPGLGLRLIYFSYDVKMKEKGDIPEGYSVSREKKERFSLILESASTNQTSMYLCASRVEGQGADTQYFGPGTRLTVL.

This clonotype appeared once. The chain has TRBV12-3 or TRBV12-4 and TRBJ2-4; 12 bases map to TRBD1. V trimming: 6 bases; J trimming: 0 bases; junction bases outside the gene matches: 9. There are 18 residues in the CDR3. CDR3 DNA: TGTGCCAGCAGACCCGGGACAGGGGGCACTCTAGCCAAAAACATTCAGTACTTC. Its translation is CASRPGTGGTLAKNIQYF.

CDR3 sequence reads: CSARDRIGVQTAKNIQYF. Written as DNA, the CDR3 is TGCAGTGCTAGAGATCGTATTGGAGTCCAGACGGCCAAAAACATTCAGTACTTC. The chain has TRBV20-1 and TRBJ2-4, with D uncertain. The CDR3 spans 18 residues. V lost 0 bases and J lost 1, with 19 bases in between. Germline values: CDR1 DFQATT, CDR2 SNEGSKA (reference sequence).

J is TRBJ2-1 and V is TRBV7-3; the match to TRBD2 covers 16 bases. The CDR3 spans 16 residues. V gave up 5 bases and J gave up 9 bases; unmatched junction bases: 7. Germline V gives CDR1 SGHTA, CDR2 FQGTGA. In DNA form, the CDR3 reads TGTGCCAGCAGCCCGGGGGGACTAGCGGGAGGGTCTGAGCAGTTCTTC. Protein product: CASSPGGLAGGSEQFF.

This sequence joins TRBV7-9 and TRBJ2-5, with TRBD1 identical over 9 bases. The CDR3 is made up of 15 amino acids. Germline V gene data show CDR1 as SEHNR and CDR2 as FQNEAQ (reference sequence). Losses at the gene ends were 1 base for V and 5 bases for J; bases not matched to a gene: 5. The CDR3 here is CASSLGDRARETQYF. CDR3 in DNA: TGTGCCAGCAGCTTAGGGGACAGGGCGAGGGAGACCCAGTACTTC.

This sequence joins TRBV3-1 and TRBJ2-3; D uncertain. The ends were cut back, 1 base at V and 0 bases at J, with 5 bases in the middle. The CDR3 contains 14 residues. Germline V gene sequence: CDR1 LGHDT, CDR2 YNNKEL (reference sequence). CDR3 DNA sequence: TGTGCCAGCAGCCAAGGGTTCAGCACAGATACGCAGTATTTT. This encodes CASSQGFSTDTQYF.

The chain recombines TRBV19 with TRBJ2-1; 8 bases map to TRBD1. V shed 5 bases and J 7 bases; nucleotides not matched to a gene: 7. Germline CDR1 is LNHDA and CDR2 is SQIVND (reference sequence). This CDR3 is built from 14 residues. CDR3 in amino acids: CASSLGQGMNEQFF. The CDR3 nucleotides read TGTGCCAGTAGTTTAGGACAGGGTATGAATGAGCAGTTCTTC.

The chain has TRBV9 and TRBJ1-1; no clear D. The ends were cut back, 0 bases at V and 0 bases at J, with 9 bases in the middle. CDR1 is SGDLS and CDR2 is YYNGEE in the germline V gene. The CDR3 extends over 15 amino acids. CDR3 DNA sequence: TGTGCCAGCAGCGTAGGTGGCGTCATGAACACTGAAGCTTTCTTT. This sequence encodes CASSVGGVMNTEAFF.

CDR3 in DNA: TGTGCCAGTAGTATCGCAGGGGGCCACGAGCAGTACTTC. Its translation is CASSIAGGHEQYF. The gene calls are TRBV19 and TRBJ2-7; TRBD1 matches 8 bases. Trimming at V came to 3 bases and at J to 5 bases, leaving 3 bases not matched to a gene. The CDR3 runs 13 residues. Germline V CDR1 and CDR2: LNHDA, SQIVND (reference sequence).

This clonotype turned up a few times. The chain combines TRBV18 with TRBJ2-2, with D possibly matching TRBD2 (5 bases). Germline V gene data show CDR1 as KGHSH and CDR2 as LQKENI. V was shortened by 5 bases and J by 1 base, with 5 bases between the two germline ends. The CDR3 has 13 residues. This CDR3 is CASSGLNTGELFF. DNA for the CDR3: TGTGCCAGCTCAGGACTGAACACCGGGGAGCTGTTTTTT.

The V gene is TRBV7-9, the J gene TRBJ2-5; weak D call: TRBD2 (5 bases). Germline V lookup: CDR1 SEHNR, CDR2 FQNEAQ (reference sequence). The CDR3 covers 15 residues. Between the trimmed V and J ends, which lost 0 bases and 3 bases, there was a span of 11 bases. This CDR3 reads CASSLAGVEEETQYF. The DNA for the CDR3 is TGTGCCAGCAGCTTAGCGGGAGTAGAAGAAGAGACCCAGTACTTC. Full variable domain (remainder filled in from reference TRBV7-9 and TRBJ2-5): DTGVSQNPRHKITKRGQNVTFRCDPISEHNRLYWYRQTLGQGPEFLTYFQNEAQLEKSRLLSDRFSAERPKGSFSTLEIQRTEQGDSAMYLCASSLAGVEEETQYFGPGTRLLVL.

V and J are TRBV29-1 and TRBJ1-4; D remains unclear. V was cut by 7 bases and J by 3 bases, with 9 bases left in between. This CDR3 spans 12 amino acids. CDR1 and CDR2 (germline): SQVTM, ANQGSEA. CDR3 sequence reads: CSAAWANEKLFF. Written as DNA, the CDR3 is TGCAGCGCGGCCTGGGCTAATGAAAAACTGTTTTTT.

This sequence joins TRBV14 and TRBJ1-4; D remains ambiguous. Per germline, CDR1 SGHDN and CDR2 FVKESK. Trimming left V 2 bases short and J 6 bases short, with 4 bases between. The CDR3 length is 12 residues. In DNA form, the CDR3 reads TGTGCCAGCAGCCAAATGGATGAAAAACTGTTTTTT. Its protein is CASSQMDEKLFF.

The chain employs TRBV5-4 and TRBJ2-5, with 7 bases lining up with TRBD1. Germline CDR1 is SGHNT and CDR2 is YYREEE (reference sequence). J was trimmed by 7 bases and V by 5 bases; bases with no gene match: 8. The CDR3 is 13 residues long. In DNA form, the CDR3 reads TGTGCCAGCAGTTCTGACAGGGCGGGGACCCAGTACTTC. As protein: CASSSDRAGTQYF.

The rearrangement links TRBV9 to TRBJ1-2; no reliable D call. The CDR3 is made up of 15 amino acids. The V and J ends lost 4 bases and 7 bases respectively, with 20 bases between them. CDR1 is SGDLS and CDR2 is YYNGEE in the germline V gene. The CDR3 coding sequence is TGTGCCAGCAGCCCCCTTGGCAGGAGCTTATCTGGCTACACCTTC. Its protein product is CASSPLGRSLSGYTF.

This clonotype was counted once. The chain uses TRBV3-1 and TRBJ2-1; 9 nucleotides match TRBD1. This CDR3 region has 14 residues. Germline values: CDR1 LGHDT, CDR2 YNNKEL (reference sequence). With V trimmed by 11 bases and J by 12 bases, 17 bases remained unmatched. In nucleotides, the CDR3 is TGTGCCGTTGGGAGCCCGGGACAGGGTTCTTGGCAGTTCTTC. This sequence encodes CAVGSPGQGSWQFF.

The genes are TRBV21-1 and TRBJ2-5; the D segment call TRBD1 is taken from the table without a DNA check. TRBV21-1 is a pseudogene segment. CDR3 size: 13 residues. The DNA for the CDR3 is TGTGCCCGCCGGGGCGGGAACCAAGAGACCCAGTACTTC. This encodes CARRGGNQETQYF.

This sequence joins TRBV9 and TRBJ2-3; D not resolved. The V end lost 4 bases, the J end lost 0 bases, and 9 bases lay between the germline ends. This CDR3 is built from 14 residues. The V gene's germline CDR1 is SGDLS and CDR2 YYNGEE. The CDR3 sequence is CASSPGVSTDTQYF. The CDR3, as DNA: TGTGCCAGCAGCCCAGGAGTGAGCACAGATACGCAGTATTTT.

The chain couples TRBV6-2 or TRBV6-3 to TRBJ2-1; 12 nucleotides match TRBD2. Looked up from germline, CDR1 is MNHEY and CDR2 is SVGEGT. The trim removed 6 bases at V and 4 bases at J, leaving 7 bases unmatched. This CDR3 is 16 amino acids long. CDR3 sequence (DNA): TGTGCCAGCAGGAATGGACTAGCGGGAAAGTACAATGAGCAGTTCTTC. This encodes CASRNGLAGKYNEQFF.

The chain uses TRBV5-4 and TRBJ1-4, with TRBD1 matching over 9 bases. CDR3 size: 14 residues. V lost 4 bases to trimming and J lost 4 bases; unmatched junction nucleotides: 2. Germline V lookup: CDR1 SGHNT, CDR2 YYREEE (reference sequence). For the CDR3, the DNA is TGTGCCAGCAGCCTGACAGGGGGTAATGAAAAACTGTTTTTT. This encodes CASSLTGGNEKLFF.

The chain employs TRBV4-1 and TRBJ2-1, with TRBD2 identical over 14 bases. Germline values: CDR1 MGHRA, CDR2 YSYEKL. CDR3 length: 17 residues. The ends lost 4 bases at V and 2 bases at J; junction bases unmatched: 4. CDR3 sequence: CASSRWTSGGTYNEQFF. For the CDR3, the DNA is TGCGCCAGCAGCCGCTGGACTAGCGGGGGGACCTACAATGAGCAGTTCTTC.

The rearrangement joins TRBV4-1 to TRBJ2-3; D not resolved. The CDR3 has 14 residues. Per germline, CDR1 MGHRA and CDR2 YSYEKL. V lost 0 bases and J lost 7, with 11 bases in between. CDR3 nucleotides: TGCGCCAGCAGCCAAGATCGATTTTCATATACGCAGTATTTT. This codes for CASSQDRFSYTQYF.

The chain is built from TRBV20-1 and TRBJ1-5, with D maybe TRBD1 (6 bases). Germline V gene data show CDR1 as DFQATT and CDR2 as SNEGSKA (reference sequence). CDR3 length equals 12 residues. Deletions cut 5 bases from V and 4 bases from J, with 9 bases between. The CDR3 region is CSASTGNQPQHF. CDR3 nucleotides: TGCAGTGCTTCGACAGGTAATCAGCCCCAGCATTTT.

The chain combines TRBV29-1 with TRBJ1-1, with no clear D. Germline V gene data show CDR1 as SQVTM and CDR2 as ANQGSEA. V was pared by 5 bases and J by 0 bases, with 10 bases between. The CDR3 runs 13 residues. Here the CDR3 reads CSVRGRMNTEAFF. For the CDR3, the DNA is TGCAGCGTTCGTGGGAGGATGAACACTGAAGCTTTCTTT. Supplemented by reference TRBV29-1 and TRBJ1-1, the full variable domain reads SAVISQKPSRDICQRGTSLTIQCQVDSQVTMMFWYRQQPGQSLTLIATANQGSEATYESGFVIDKFPISRPNLTFSTLTVSNMSPEDSSIYLCSVRGRMNTEAFFGQGTRLTVV.

CDR3 in DNA: TGCAGTGCTAGCAGGATCCAAGAGACCCAGTACTTC. It yields the protein CSASRIQETQYF. V and J are TRBV20-1 and TRBJ2-5; D not resolved. CDR1 DFQATT and CDR2 SNEGSKA come from the germline V gene (reference sequence). The CDR3 consists of 12 residues. V shed 3 bases and J shed 1 base, with 6 bases lying between them.

This rearrangement joins TRBV29-1 to TRBJ2-3; D is unresolved. The CDR3 sequence is 12 residues long. V dropped 6 bases and J dropped 1 base, with 8 bases sitting between them. Germline CDR1 reads SQVTM; CDR2 reads ANQGSEA. The CDR3 DNA is TGCAGCGTAGTATATGGCACAGATACGCAGTATTTT. Its protein product is CSVVYGTDTQYF.

The genes are TRBV5-4 and TRBJ2-1, with a tentative D call TRBD1 (6 bases). The V gene lost 4 bases and the J gene lost 2 bases, with 13 bases spanning the gap. This CDR3 contains 15 residues. CDR1 and CDR2 (germline): SGHNT, YYREEE (reference sequence). Here the CDR3 reads CASSPGHTTYNEQFF. The DNA of the CDR3 is TGTGCCAGCAGCCCGGGACACACAACCTACAATGAGCAGTTCTTC.

This chain joins TRBV12-5 and TRBJ2-5; 9 bases fit TRBD1. The CDR3 covers 14 residues. Germline CDR1 and CDR2: LGHNT and FRNRAP. V gave up 3 bases and J gave up 2 bases; unmatched junction bases: 1. CDR3 DNA sequence: TGTGCTAGTGGTTTAGGACAGGGGCAAGAGACCCAGTACTTC. Residues: CASGLGQGQETQYF. Using reference TRBV12-5 and TRBJ2-5 for the parts outside the CDR3, the full variable domain is DARVTQTPRHKVTEMGQEVTMRCQPILGHNTVFWYRQTMMQGLELLAYFRNRAPLDDSGMPKDRFSAEMPDATLATLKIQPSEPRDSAVYFCASGLGQGQETQYFGPGTRLLVL.

V usage is TRBV30 and J usage is TRBJ1-2; the D is unclear. The CDR3 has 11 residues. V gave up 5 bases and J gave up 4 bases, with 8 bases separating them. CDR1 and CDR2 (germline): GTSNPN, SVGIG (reference sequence). CDR3 protein: CAWERAYGYTF. The CDR3 DNA reads as TGTGCCTGGGAAAGGGCCTATGGCTACACCTTC.

This rearrangement joins TRBV2 to TRBJ1-1; no definite D call. Germline assignment: CDR1 SNHLY and CDR2 FYNNEI. The V gene lost 4 bases and the J gene lost 4 bases, with 10 bases spanning the gap. The CDR3 length is 13 residues. CDR3 nucleotide sequence: TGTGCCAGCAGTGGGACGGAGGGCACTGAAGCTTTCTTT. Protein: CASSGTEGTEAFF.